This passage covers 10 T cell receptor beta chains from one sample sequenced in a study of shared clonotypes between healthy human individuals. Repertoires were generated with immunoSEQ multiplex PCR, while TCRdb's copy carries only in-frame clones and drops some. The sample yields hundreds of thousands of clones, 90% to 97% seen once. CD45RO-negative, CCR7-positively selected cells formed the naive CD8 fraction, excluding terminally differentiated effector memory CD45RA+ cells. What was sequenced was naive CD8+ T cells sorted from blood. The receptors derive from a woman in her 30s in good health.

This sequence joins TRBV30 and TRBJ2-5; unclear D gene. Per the germline V gene, CDR1 is GTSNPN and CDR2 is SVGIG (reference sequence). There are 11 residues in the CDR3. Trimming stripped 6 bases from V and 5 bases from J, with 10 bases between. The CDR3 is CACTTGETQYF. For the CDR3, the DNA is TGTGCCTGTACTACGGGTGAGACCCAGTACTTC.

The chain recombines TRBV28 with TRBJ2-5, with 8 bases fitting TRBD1. The J call may be in error: the DNA end matches TRBJ2-7 better. The germline V gene has CDR1 MDHEN and CDR2 SYDVKM. The CDR3 has 13 residues. The CDR3 protein is CACQGQAFGEQYF. The CDR3 region has the DNA TGTGCCTGTCAGGGACAGGCATTCGGCGAGCAGTACTTC.

The chain is built from TRBV27 and TRBJ2-7; tentatively, D is TRBD1 (5 bases). The V gene's germline CDR1 is MNHEY and CDR2 SMNVEV (reference sequence). The CDR3 sequence is 13 residues long. V lost 6 bases and J lost 5, with 14 bases in between. For the CDR3, the DNA is TGTGCCAGCAGCCCTATCCCAGGGAACGAGCAGTACTTC. It translates to CASSPIPGNEQYF.

The chain links TRBV14 to TRBJ2-3; 10 positions match TRBD2. Trimming took 1 base from V and 1 from J; bases not matched to a gene: 2. The CDR3 is 16 amino acids. In germline, CDR1 is SGHDN, CDR2 FVKESK. CDR3 region: CASSQGTSGRTDTQYF. In nucleotides, the CDR3 is TGTGCCAGCAGCCAAGGGACTAGCGGCCGCACAGATACGCAGTATTTT.

This rearrangement joins TRBV25-1 to TRBJ2-5, with 8 nucleotides matching TRBD2. J gave up 4 bases and V 8 bases, and 6 bases lay outside the gene matches. The CDR3 totals 13 residues. The germline gives CDR1 MGHDK, CDR2 SYGVNS. The CDR3 coding sequence is TGTGCCAGCGGCGGGGGGCCGGGAGAGACCCAGTACTTC. As protein: CASGGGPGETQYF.

The chain combines TRBV6-5 with TRBJ2-1; 9 positions match TRBD2. Germline CDR1 MNHEY, CDR2 SVGAGI. V was clipped by 4 bases and J by 7 bases; unmatched bases: 5. The CDR3 runs to 14 residues. The CDR3 DNA sequence: TGTGCCAGCAGTTTTAGCGGGAGTACGAATGAGCAGTTCTTC. Translating gives CASSFSGSTNEQFF.

This clone was recorded a few times. The genes are TRBV19 and TRBJ2-5, with D perhaps matching TRBD2 (6 bases). This CDR3 region has 14 residues. Germline CDR1 is LNHDA and CDR2 is SQIVND (reference sequence). Trimming removed 4 bases from V and 0 bases from J, with 9 bases in between. The DNA for the CDR3 is TGTGCCAGTAGTACCCGGGACTACCAAGAGACCCAGTACTTC. This encodes CASSTRDYQETQYF.

DNA of the CDR3: TGTGCCAGCACTAACAGGGCAAACTACAATGAGCAGTTCTTC. Translated, it gives CASTNRANYNEQFF. This chain uses TRBV11-2 with TRBJ2-1, with D tentatively TRBD1 (6 bases). Per germline, CDR1 SGHAT and CDR2 FQNNGV. CDR3 size: 14 residues. Trimming stripped 7 bases from V and 3 bases from J, with 13 bases between.

V usage is TRBV4-1 and J usage is TRBJ2-3; 7 bases line up with TRBD2. V lost 2 bases and J lost 1; bases outside the gene matches: 3. Germline CDR1 is MGHRA and CDR2 is YSYEKL. The CDR3 sequence is 15 residues long. The DNA of the CDR3 is TGCGCCAGCAGCCAAAGAACTAGCGGCACAGATACGCAGTATTTT. This gives the protein CASSQRTSGTDTQYF.

The V call is TRBV9, the J call TRBJ1-3, with a possible D match to TRBD1 (5 bases). Germline CDR1 and CDR2: SGDLS and YYNGEE. The CDR3 totals 16 residues. The V and J ends lost 0 bases and 0 bases respectively, with 10 bases between them. As DNA, the CDR3 is TGTGCCAGCAGCGTAGAAGGGGTTGTCTCTGGAAACACCATATATTTT. This encodes CASSVEGVVSGNTIYF.